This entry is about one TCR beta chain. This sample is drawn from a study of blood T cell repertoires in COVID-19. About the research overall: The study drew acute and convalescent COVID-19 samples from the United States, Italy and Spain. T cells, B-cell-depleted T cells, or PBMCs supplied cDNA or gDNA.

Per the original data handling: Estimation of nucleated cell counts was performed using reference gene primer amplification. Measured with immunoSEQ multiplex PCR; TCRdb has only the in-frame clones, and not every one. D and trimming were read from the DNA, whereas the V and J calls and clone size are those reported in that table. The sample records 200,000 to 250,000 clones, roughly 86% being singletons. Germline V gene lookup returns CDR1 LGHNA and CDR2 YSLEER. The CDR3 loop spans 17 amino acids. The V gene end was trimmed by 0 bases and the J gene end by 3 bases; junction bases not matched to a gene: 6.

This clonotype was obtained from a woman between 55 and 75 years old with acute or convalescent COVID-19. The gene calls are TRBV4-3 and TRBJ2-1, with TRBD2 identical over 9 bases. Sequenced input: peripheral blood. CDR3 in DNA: TGCGCCAGCAGCCAAGATTTACGACTAGCGGTCTACAATGAGCAGTTCTTC. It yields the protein CASSQDLRLAVYNEQFF.